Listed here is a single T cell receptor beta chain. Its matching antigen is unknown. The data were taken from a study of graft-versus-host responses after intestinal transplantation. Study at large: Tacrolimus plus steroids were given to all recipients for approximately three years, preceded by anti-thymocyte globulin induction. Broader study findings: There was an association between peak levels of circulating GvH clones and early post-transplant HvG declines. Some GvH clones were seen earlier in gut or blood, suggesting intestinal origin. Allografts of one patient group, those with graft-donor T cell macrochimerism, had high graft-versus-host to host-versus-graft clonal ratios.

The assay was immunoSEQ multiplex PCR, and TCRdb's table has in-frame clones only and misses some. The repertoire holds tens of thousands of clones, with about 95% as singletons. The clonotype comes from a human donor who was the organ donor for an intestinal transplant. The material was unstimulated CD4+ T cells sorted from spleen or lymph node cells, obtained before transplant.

In nucleotides, the CDR3 is TGCACCAGCAGCCAACGACCGGGACAGGGTAAATGTGAAGCTTTCTTT. It codes for CTSSQRPGQGKCEAFF. The chain has TRBV1 and TRBJ1-1; TRBD1 is taken as the D call from the table, unchecked against the DNA. TRBV1 is deemed a pseudogene. This CDR3 is built from 16 residues.